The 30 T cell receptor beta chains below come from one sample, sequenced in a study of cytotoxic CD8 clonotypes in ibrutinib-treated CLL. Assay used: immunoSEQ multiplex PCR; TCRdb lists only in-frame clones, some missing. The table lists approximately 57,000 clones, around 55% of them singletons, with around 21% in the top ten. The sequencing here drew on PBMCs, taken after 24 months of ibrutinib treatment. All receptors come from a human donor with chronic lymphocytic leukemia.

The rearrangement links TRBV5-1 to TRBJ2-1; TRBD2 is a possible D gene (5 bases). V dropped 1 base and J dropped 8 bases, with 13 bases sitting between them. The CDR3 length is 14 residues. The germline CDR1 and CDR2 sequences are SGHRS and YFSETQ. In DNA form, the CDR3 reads TGCGCCAGCAGCTTGCCCGGGATACGTCATGAGCAGTTCTTC. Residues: CASSLPGIRHEQFF.

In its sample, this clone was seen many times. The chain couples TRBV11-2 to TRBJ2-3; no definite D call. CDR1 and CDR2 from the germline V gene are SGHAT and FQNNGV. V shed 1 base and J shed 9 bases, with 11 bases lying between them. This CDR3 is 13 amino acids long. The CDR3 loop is CASSLVSGPTQYF. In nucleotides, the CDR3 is TGTGCCAGCAGCTTAGTATCTGGCCCAACGCAGTATTTT.

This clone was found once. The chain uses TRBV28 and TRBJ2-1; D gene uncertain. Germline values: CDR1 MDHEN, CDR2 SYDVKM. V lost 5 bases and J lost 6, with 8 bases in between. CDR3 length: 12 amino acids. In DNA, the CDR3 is TGTGCCAGCAGTCTCACTCCCAATGAGCAGTTCTTC. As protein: CASSLTPNEQFF.

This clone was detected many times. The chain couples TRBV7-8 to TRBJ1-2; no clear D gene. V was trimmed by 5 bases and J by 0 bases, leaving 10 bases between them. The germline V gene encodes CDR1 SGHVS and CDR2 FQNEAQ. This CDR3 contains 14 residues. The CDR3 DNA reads TGTGCCAGCAGCCCCACCCCCTCTAACTATGGCTACACCTTC. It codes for CASSPTPSNYGYTF.

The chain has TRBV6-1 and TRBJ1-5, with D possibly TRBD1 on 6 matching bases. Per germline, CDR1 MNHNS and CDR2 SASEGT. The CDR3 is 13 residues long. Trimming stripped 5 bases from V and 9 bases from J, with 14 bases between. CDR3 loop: CASSNREESPQHF. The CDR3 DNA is TGTGCCAGCAGTAACAGGGAAGAGTCGCCCCAGCATTTT.

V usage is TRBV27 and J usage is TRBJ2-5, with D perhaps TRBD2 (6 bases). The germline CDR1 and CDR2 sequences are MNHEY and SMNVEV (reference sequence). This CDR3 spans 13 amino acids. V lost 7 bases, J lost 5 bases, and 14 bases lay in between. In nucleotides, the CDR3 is TGTGCCAGCACGGACTACCCTAGGGAGACCCAGTACTTC. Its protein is CASTDYPRETQYF.

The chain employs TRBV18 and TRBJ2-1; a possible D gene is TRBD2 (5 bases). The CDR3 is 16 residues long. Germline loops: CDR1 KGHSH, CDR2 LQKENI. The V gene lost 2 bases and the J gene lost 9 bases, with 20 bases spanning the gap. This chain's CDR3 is CASSPTRLDSIAEQFF. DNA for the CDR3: TGTGCCAGCTCACCAACGAGGCTGGACTCCATTGCTGAGCAGTTCTTC.

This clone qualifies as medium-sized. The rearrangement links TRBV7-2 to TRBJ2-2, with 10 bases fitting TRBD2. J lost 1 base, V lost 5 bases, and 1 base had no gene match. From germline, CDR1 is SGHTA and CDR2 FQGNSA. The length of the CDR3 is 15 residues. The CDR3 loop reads CASSGLAVNTGELFF. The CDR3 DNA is TGTGCCAGCAGCGGACTAGCGGTGAACACCGGGGAGCTGTTTTTT. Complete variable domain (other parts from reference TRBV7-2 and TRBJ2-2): GAGVSQSPSNKVTEKGKDVELRCDPISGHTALYWYRQSLGQGLEFLIYFQGNSAPDKSGLPSDRFSAERTGGSVSTLTIQRTQQEDSAVYLCASSGLAVNTGELFFGEGSRLTVL.

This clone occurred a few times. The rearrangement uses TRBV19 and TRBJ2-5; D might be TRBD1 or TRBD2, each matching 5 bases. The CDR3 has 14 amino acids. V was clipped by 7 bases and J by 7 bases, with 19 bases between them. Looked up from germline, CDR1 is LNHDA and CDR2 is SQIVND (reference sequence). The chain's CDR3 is CASKGPLKSGTQYF. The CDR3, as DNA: TGTGCCAGTAAGGGACCCTTGAAGAGCGGGACCCAGTACTTC.

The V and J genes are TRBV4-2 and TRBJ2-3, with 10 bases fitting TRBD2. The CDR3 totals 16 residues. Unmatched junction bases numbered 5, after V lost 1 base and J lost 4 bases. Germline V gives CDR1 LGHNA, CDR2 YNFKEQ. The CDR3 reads CASSQGASGGADTQYF. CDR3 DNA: TGTGCCAGCAGCCAAGGGGCTAGCGGGGGCGCAGATACGCAGTATTTT.

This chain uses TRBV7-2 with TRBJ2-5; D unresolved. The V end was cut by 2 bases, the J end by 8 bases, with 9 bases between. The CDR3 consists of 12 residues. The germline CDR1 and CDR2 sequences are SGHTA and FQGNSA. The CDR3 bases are TGTGCCAGCAGCTTATCCCAGCAAACCCAGTACTTC. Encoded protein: CASSLSQQTQYF.

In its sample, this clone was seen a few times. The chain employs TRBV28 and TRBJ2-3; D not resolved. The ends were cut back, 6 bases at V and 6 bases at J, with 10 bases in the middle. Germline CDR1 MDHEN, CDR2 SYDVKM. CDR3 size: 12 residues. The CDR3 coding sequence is TGTGCCAGCAGGGCGCTAACGGATACGCAGTATTTT. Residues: CASRALTDTQYF.

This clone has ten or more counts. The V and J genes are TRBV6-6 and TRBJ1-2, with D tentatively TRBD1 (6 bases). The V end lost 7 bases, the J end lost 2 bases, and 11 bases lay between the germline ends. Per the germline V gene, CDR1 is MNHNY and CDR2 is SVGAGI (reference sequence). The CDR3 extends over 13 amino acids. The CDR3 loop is CASKRTENYGYTF. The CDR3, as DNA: TGTGCCAGCAAGCGGACAGAGAACTATGGCTACACCTTC.

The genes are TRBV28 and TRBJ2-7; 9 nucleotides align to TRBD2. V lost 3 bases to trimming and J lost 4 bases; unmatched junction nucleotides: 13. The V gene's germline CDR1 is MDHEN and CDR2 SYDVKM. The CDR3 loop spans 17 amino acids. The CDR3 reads CASSFDPRFSGGYEQYF. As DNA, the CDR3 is TGTGCCAGCAGTTTCGACCCCCGGTTTAGCGGGGGTTACGAGCAGTACTTC.

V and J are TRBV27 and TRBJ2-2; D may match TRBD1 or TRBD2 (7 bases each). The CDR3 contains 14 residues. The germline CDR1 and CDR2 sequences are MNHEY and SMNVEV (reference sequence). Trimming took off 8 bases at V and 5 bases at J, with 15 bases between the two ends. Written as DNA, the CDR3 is TGTGCCAGCGGGAGGGGGCAATGGACCGGGGAGCTGTTTTTT. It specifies CASGRGQWTGELFF.

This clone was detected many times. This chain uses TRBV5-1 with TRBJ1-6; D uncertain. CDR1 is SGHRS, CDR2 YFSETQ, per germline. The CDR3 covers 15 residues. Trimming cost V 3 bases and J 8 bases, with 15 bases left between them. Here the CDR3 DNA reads TGCGCCAGCAGCTCAGAACACTTTCCTTATTCACCCCTCCACTTT. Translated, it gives CASSSEHFPYSPLHF.

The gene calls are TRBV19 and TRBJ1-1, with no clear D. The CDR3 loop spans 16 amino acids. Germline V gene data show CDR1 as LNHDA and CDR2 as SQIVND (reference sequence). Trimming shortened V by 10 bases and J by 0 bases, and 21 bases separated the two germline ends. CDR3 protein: CATTGLSGFLNTEAFF. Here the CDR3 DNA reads TGTGCCACTACCGGGTTGAGTGGTTTCTTGAACACTGAAGCTTTCTTT.

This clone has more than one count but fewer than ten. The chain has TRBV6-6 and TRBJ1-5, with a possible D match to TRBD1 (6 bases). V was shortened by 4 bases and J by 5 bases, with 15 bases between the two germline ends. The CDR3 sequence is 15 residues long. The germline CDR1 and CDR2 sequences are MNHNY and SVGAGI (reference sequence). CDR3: CASSWKGGGHQPQHF. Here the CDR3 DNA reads TGTGCCAGCAGTTGGAAGGGGGGCGGCCATCAGCCCCAGCATTTT.

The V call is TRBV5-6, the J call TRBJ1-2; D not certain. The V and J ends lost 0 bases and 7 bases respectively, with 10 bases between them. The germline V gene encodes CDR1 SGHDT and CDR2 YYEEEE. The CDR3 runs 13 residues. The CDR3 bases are TGTGCCAGCAGCTTGGTACGGGGAGCTGGCTACACCTTC. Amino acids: CASSLVRGAGYTF.

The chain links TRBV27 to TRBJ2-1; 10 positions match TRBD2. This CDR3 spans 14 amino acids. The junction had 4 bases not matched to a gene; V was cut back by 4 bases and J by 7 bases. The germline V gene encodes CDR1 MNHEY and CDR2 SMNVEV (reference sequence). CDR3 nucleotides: TGTGCCAGCAGTTCTAGCGGGAGAGGAAATGAGCAGTTCTTC. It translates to CASSSSGRGNEQFF.

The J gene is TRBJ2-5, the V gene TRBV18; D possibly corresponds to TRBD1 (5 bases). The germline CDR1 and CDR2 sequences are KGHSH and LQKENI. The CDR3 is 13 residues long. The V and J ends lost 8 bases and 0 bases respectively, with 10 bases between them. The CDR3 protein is CASAGWNQETQYF. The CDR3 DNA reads TGTGCCAGCGCAGGGTGGAACCAAGAGACCCAGTACTTC.

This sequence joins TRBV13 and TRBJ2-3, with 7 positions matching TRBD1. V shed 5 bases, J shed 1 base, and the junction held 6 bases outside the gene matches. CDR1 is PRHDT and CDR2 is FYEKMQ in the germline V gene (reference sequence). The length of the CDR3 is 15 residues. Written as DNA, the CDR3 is TGTGCCAGCAGCAAAACAGGGGACCGCACAGATACGCAGTATTTT. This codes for CASSKTGDRTDTQYF.

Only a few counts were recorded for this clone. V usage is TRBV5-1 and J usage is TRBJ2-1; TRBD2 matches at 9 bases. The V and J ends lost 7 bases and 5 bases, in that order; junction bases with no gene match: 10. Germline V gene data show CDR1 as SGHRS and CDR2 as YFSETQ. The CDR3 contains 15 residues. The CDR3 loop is CASGLAPVTNNEQFF. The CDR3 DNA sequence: TGCGCCAGCGGACTAGCGCCCGTTACCAACAATGAGCAGTTCTTC.

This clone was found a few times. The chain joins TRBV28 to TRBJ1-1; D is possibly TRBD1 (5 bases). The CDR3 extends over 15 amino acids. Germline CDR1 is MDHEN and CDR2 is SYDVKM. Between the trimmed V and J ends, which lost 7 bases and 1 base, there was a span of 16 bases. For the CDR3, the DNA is TGTGCCAGCATTTCTCGACCGGGGGGGAACACTGAAGCTTTCTTT. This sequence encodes CASISRPGGNTEAFF.

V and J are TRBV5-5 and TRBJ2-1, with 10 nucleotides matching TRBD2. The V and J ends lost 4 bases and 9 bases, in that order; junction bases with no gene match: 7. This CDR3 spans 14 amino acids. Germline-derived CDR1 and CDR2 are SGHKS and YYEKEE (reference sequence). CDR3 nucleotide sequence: TGTGCCAGCAGCCCCCTAGCGGGAGTAGGTGAGCAGTTCTTC. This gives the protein CASSPLAGVGEQFF. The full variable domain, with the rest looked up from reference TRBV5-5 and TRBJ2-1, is DAGVTQSPTHLIKTRGQQVTLRCSPISGHKSVSWYQQVLGQGPQFIFQYYEKEERGRGNFPDRFSARQFPNYSSELNVNALLLGDSALYLCASSPLAGVGEQFFGPGTRLTVL.

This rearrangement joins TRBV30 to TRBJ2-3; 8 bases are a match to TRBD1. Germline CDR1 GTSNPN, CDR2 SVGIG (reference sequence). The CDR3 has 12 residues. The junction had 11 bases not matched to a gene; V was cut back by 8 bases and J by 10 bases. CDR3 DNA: TGTGCCCACCCCAAAGCAGGGGGCGCGCAGTATTTT. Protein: CAHPKAGGAQYF.

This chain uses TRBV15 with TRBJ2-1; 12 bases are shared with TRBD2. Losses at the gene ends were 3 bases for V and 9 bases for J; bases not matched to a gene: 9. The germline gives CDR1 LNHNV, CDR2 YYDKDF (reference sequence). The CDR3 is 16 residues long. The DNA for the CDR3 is TGTGCCACCAGCAGGGATTTCCTAGCGGGGGGGATTGAGCAGTTCTTC. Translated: CATSRDFLAGGIEQFF.

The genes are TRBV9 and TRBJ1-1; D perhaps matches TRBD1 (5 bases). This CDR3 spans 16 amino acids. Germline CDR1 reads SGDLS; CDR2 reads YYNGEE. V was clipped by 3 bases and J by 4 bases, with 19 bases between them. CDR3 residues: CASSAVPTVVGTEAFF. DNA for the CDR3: TGTGCCAGCAGCGCAGTTCCGACAGTGGTCGGCACTGAAGCTTTCTTT.

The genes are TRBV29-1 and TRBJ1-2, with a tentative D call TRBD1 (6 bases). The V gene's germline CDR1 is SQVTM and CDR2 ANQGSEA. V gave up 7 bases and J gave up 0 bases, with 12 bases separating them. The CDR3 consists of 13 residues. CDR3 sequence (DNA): TGCAGCGCGGGAGGGGGAGCTAACTATGGCTACACCTTC. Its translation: CSAGGGANYGYTF. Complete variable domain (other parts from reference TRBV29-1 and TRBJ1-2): SAVISQKPSRDICQRGTSLTIQCQVDSQVTMMFWYRQQPGQSLTLIATANQGSEATYESGFVIDKFPISRPNLTFSTLTVSNMSPEDSSIYLCSAGGGANYGYTFGSGTRLTVV.

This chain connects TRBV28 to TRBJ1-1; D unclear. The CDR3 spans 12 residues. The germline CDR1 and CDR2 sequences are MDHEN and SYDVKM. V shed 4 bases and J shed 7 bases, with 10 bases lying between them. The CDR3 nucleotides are TGTGCCAGCAGTTATGGGATCAATGAAGCTTTCTTT. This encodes CASSYGINEAFF. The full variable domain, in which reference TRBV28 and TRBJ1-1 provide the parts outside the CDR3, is DVKVTQSSRYLVKRTGEKVFLECVQDMDHENMFWYRQDPGLGLRLIYFSYDVKMKEKGDIPEGYSVSREKKERFSLILESASTNQTSMYLCASSYGINEAFFGQGTRLTVV.